The rows below give T cell receptor beta chains drawn from one sample of a study of liver allograft versus peripheral blood T cells. TCRdb passed the reads through MiXCR, listing each CDR3 protein once. The sample has 15,000 to 20,000 distinct CDR3 sequences, roughly a fifth seen once. All receptors derive from a human patient who had a liver transplant. Some of the T cells might come from the graft donor. Each CDR3 is given with its conserved first and last residue. A D gene is named only where the DNA matches it firmly. Rows may omit the clone size; those that give it use once, few, many or a size class.

d_gene	abundance	j_gene	v_gene	CDR3aa	CDR3nt
TRBD1	NA	TRBJ1-1	TRBV25-1	CASNGGQGVEAFF	TGTGCCAGCAATGGCGGCCAGGGGGTTGAAGCTTTCTTT
NA	few	TRBJ1-1	TRBV20-1	CSATRNSPPAFF	TGCAGTGCTACTCGTAACTCGCCGCCCGCTTTCTTT
NA	many	TRBJ2-2	TRBV13	CASSLYFGELFF	TGTGCCAGCAGCTTGTACTTCGGGGAGCTGTTTTTT
NA	NA	TRBJ1-2	TRBV18	CASSPPLEDNGYTF	TGTGCCAGCTCACCCCCCCTTGAGGACAATGGCTACACCTTC
NA	NA	TRBJ2-3	TRBV5-4	CASSPGGAADTQYF	TGTGCCAGCAGCCCTGGGGGTGCGGCAGATACGCAGTATTTT
NA	NA	TRBJ1-1	TRBV6-5	CASSGPGKAFF	TGTGCCAGCAGTGGACCAGGGAAAGCTTTCTTT
NA	NA	TRBJ1-1	TRBV9	CASSVLGTPNTEAFF	TGTGCCAGCAGCGTCCTCGGGACACCGAACACTGAAGCTTTCTTT
NA	few	TRBJ2-3	TRBV6-6	CASSYSMGPWTDTQYF	TGTGCCAGCAGTTACTCGATGGGGCCGTGGACAGATACGCAGTATTTT
NA	NA	TRBJ2-7	TRBV19	CASSVREASYEQYF	TGTGCCAGTAGCGTCAGGGAGGCCTCCTACGAGCAGTACTTC
NA	few	TRBJ1-2	TRBV15	CATSRRRGAQSNYGYTF	TGTGCCACCAGTAGGCGTCGGGGGGCCCAATCAAACTATGGCTACACCTTC
NA	few	TRBJ1-4	TRBV7-2	CASSLVADLNEKLFF	TGTGCCAGCAGCTTAGTGGCAGATCTTAATGAAAAACTGTTTTTT
NA	few	TRBJ2-7	TRBV28	CASSLNTYEQYF	TGTGCCAGCAGTTTAAACACCTACGAGCAGTACTTC
TRBD1	NA	TRBJ1-2	TRBV7-9	CASSLPGQRLYGYTF	TGTGCCAGCAGTCTCCCGGGACAGAGACTGTATGGCTACACCTTC
TRBD1	few	TRBJ1-5	TRBV7-3	CASSLNRDSTQHF	TGTGCCAGCAGCTTAAACCGGGACAGCACACAGCATTTT
NA	medium-sized	TRBJ2-3	TRBV5-6	CASSPVPFQTDTQYF	TGTGCCAGCAGCCCAGTCCCTTTCCAAACAGATACGCAGTATTTT
TRBD1	many	TRBJ2-1	TRBV10-3	CAISPGQGYNEQFF	TGTGCCATCAGTCCGGGACAGGGCTACAATGAGCAGTTCTTC
NA	many	TRBJ1-5	TRBV18	CASSPQGNGNQPQHF	TGTGCCAGCTCACCTCAGGGGAACGGCAATCAGCCCCAGCATTTT
NA	NA	TRBJ1-2	TRBV20-1	CSARSSGDSYGYTF	TGCAGTGCTAGGTCATCGGGGGACTCCTATGGCTACACCTTC
NA	many	TRBJ2-5	TRBV28	CASSFNPGWGQETQYF	TGTGCCAGCAGTTTCAATCCAGGTTGGGGCCAAGAGACCCAGTACTTC
NA	NA	TRBJ1-1	TRBV28	CVSPGETSNTEAFF	TGTGTCAGCCCCGGGGAAACCTCAAACACTGAAGCTTTCTTT
NA	NA	TRBJ2-5	TRBV30	CAWSVLETQYF	TGTGCCTGGAGTGTACTAGAGACCCAGTACTTC
NA	NA	TRBJ1-3	TRBV7-9	CASSPTGAGNTIYF	TGTGCCAGCAGCCCGACAGGAGCTGGAAACACCATATATTTT
TRBD2	few	TRBJ2-5	TRBV6-2/TRBV6-3	CASSLLPTGTSGRAGKTQYF	TGTGCCAGCAGTCTACTACCGACCGGGACTAGCGGGAGGGCCGGAAAGACCCAGTACTTC